This T cell receptor beta chain came from a study of T cell repertoires in cytomegalovirus infection. Study-wide context: Carrying CMV and the relevant HLA type showed in public TCR beta signatures.

With respect to this clonotype: As yet, its antigen is unknown.

Study findings and constraints: Identification of carriers of CMV plus the relevant HLA was performed using cumulative public TCR beta family frequency. It was HLA-C-restricted CMV-specific TCR beta clonotypes that dominated the response ex vivo.

TCRdb itself ran the reads through MiXCR, one entry per CDR3 protein. The sample has 200,000 to 300,000 distinct CDR3 sequences, around 15% seen once. V was clipped by 4 bases and J by 2 bases, with 16 bases between them. Germline V gene sequence: CDR1 LNHDA, CDR2 SQIVND (reference sequence). The CDR3 contains 16 residues. The sample comprised PBMCs. The receptor was isolated from a human donor in good health (CMV status not recorded). Some clones in this sample may be carry-over from other donors' samples. The J gene is TRBJ2-3, the V gene TRBV19; D is undetermined. The CDR3 is CASSNDNSWVTDTQYF. The CDR3 nucleotides read TGTGCCAGTAGTAACGACAATAGCTGGGTCACAGATACGCAGTATTTT.